This T cell receptor beta chain is from a study of shared clonotypes between healthy human individuals. In the study overall: A donor's plate count was three for CD4 naive and three for CD4 memory; CD8 naive had two and CD8 memory one. Study outcomes and limitations: Estimated richness was generally greater in naive than memory subsets. Sharing across four donors was highest in naive CD4 (around 5%) and lowest in memory CD8 (approximately 0.4%).

The assay was carried out at the deep level. The data were produced by immunoSEQ multiplex PCR, yet TCRdb's version contains in-frame clones alone and is incomplete. The top ten clones hold 0.11% of a sample with roughly 590,000 clones, 95% of them seen once. Positively selected for CCR7, the CD45RO-negative cells used as naive CD8 cells excluded terminally differentiated effector memory CD45RA+ cells. A remark on this clone: No antigen is known for it.

V was clipped by 3 bases and J by 4 bases; unmatched bases: 6. Germline V gene sequence: CDR1 MNHEY, CDR2 SMNVEV (reference sequence). This CDR3 region has 14 residues. V gene TRBV27 combines with J gene TRBJ2-7; 7 nucleotides align to TRBD2. The material sequenced was naive CD8+ T cells sorted from blood. The origin of this receptor is a woman aged 25 to 39 in good health. The CDR3 loop is CASSFEGGIYEQYF. DNA for the CDR3: TGTGCCAGCAGTTTCGAGGGAGGGATTTACGAGCAGTACTTC.